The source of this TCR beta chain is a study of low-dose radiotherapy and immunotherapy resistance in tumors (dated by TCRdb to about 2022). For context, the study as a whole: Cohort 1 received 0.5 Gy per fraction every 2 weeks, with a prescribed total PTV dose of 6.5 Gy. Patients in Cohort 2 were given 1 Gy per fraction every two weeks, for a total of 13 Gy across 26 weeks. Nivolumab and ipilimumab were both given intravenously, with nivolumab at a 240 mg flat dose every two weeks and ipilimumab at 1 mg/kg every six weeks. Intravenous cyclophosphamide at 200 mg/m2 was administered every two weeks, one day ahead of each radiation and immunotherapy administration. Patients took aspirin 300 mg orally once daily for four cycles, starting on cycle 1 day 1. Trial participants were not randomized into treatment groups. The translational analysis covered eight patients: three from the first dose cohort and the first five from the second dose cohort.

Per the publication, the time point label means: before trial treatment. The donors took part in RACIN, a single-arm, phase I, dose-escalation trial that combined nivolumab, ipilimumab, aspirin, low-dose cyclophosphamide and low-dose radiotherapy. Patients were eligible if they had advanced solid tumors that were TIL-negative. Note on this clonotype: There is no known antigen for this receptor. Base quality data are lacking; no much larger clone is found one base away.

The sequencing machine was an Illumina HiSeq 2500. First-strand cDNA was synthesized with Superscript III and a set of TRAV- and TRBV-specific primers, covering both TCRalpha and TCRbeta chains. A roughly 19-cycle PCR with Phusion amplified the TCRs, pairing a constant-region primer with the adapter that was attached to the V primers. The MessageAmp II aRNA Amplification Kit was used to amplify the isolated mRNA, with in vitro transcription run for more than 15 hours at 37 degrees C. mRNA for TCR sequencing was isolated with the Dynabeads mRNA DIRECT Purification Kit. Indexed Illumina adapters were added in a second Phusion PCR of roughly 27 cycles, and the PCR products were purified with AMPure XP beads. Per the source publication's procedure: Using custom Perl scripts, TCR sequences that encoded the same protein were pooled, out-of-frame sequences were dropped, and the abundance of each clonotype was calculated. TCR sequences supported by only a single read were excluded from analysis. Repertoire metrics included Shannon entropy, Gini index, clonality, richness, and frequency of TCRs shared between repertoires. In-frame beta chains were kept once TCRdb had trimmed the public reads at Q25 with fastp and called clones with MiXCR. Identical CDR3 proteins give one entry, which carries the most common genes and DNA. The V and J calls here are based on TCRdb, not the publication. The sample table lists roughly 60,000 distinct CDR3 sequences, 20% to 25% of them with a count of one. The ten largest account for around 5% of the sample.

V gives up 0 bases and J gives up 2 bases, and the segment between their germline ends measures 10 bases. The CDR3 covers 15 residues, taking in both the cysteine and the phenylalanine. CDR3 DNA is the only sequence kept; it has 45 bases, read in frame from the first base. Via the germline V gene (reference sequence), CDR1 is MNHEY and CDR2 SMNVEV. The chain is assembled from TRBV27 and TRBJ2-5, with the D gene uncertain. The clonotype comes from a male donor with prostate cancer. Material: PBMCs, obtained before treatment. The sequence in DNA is TGTGCCAGCAGTTTATCTAGGGCTGGGCAAGAGACCCAGTACTTC. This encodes CASSLSRAGQETQYF.